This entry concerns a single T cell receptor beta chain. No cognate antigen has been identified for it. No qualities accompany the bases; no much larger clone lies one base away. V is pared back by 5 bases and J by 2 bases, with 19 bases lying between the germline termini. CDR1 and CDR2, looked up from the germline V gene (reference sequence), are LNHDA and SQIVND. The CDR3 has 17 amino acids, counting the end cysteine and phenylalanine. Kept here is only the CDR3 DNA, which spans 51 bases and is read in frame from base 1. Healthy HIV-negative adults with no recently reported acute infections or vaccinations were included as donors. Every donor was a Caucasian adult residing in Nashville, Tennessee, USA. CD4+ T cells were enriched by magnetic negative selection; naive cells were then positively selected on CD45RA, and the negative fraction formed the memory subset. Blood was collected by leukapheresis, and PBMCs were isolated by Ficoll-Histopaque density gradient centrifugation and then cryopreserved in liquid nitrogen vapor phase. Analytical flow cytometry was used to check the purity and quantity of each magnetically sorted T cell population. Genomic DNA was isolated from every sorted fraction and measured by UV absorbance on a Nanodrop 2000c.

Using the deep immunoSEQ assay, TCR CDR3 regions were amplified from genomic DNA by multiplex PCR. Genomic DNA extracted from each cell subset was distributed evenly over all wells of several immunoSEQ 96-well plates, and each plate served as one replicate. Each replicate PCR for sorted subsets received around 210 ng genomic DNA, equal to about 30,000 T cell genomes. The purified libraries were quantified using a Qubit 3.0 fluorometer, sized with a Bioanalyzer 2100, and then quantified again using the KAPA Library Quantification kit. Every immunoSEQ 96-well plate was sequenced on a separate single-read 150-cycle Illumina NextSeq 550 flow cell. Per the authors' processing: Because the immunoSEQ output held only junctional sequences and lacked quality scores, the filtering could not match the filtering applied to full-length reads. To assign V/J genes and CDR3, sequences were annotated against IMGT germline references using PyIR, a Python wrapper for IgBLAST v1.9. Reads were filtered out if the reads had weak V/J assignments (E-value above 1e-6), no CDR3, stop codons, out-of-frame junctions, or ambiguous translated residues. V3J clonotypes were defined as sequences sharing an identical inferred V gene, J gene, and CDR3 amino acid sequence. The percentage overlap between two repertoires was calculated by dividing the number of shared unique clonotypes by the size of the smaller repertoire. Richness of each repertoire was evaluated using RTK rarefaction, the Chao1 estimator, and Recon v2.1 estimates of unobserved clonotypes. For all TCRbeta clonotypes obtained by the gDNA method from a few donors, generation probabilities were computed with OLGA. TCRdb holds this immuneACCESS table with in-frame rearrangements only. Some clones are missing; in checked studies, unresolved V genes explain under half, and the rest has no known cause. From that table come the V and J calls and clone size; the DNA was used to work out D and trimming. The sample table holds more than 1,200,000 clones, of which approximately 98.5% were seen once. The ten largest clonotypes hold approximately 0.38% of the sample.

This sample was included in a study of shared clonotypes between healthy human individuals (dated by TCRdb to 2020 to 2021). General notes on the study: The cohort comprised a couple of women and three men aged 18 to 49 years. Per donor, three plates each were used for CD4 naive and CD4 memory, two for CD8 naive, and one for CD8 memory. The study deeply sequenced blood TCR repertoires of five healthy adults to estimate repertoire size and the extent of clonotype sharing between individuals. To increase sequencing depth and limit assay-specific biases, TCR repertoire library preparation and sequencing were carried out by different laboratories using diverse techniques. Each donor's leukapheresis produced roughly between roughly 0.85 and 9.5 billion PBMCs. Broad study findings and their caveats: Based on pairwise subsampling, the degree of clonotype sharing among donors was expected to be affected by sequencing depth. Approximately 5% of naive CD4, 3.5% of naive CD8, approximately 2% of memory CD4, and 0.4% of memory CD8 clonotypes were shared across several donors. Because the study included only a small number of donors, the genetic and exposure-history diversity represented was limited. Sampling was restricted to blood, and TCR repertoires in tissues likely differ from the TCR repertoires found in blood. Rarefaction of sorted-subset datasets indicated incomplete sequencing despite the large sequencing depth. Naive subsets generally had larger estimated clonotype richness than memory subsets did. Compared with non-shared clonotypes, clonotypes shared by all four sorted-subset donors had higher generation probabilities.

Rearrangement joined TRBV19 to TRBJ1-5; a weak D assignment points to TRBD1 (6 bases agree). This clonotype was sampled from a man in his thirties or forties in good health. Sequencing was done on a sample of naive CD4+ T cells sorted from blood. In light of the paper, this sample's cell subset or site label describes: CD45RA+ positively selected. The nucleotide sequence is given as TGTGCCAGTAGTGCAGGCGGCAGGGGTCTGGGCAATCAGCCCCAGCATTTT. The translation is CASSAGGRGLGNQPQHF.